This T cell receptor beta chain derives from a study of T-cell memory formation after mild COVID-19. Overall study findings and caveats: The study detected some responding clones in pre-infection memory, suggesting cross-reactive memory joined. Confirmation was lacking for SARS-CoV-2 specificity of second-wave clones that peaked on day 37. Of the contracting clones, CD4+ ones lay mainly in CM and EM, and CD8+ ones in EMRA.

TCRdb re-derived calls from the 5' RACE reads in MiXCR, one entry per CDR3 protein. The table records 560,000 or so distinct CDR3 sequences, around 16% of them present only once. Worth noting for this clonotype: What it recognizes is unknown.

With 2 bases clipped from V and 6 bases from J, the junction kept 10 bases outside the gene matches. Germline V gene data show CDR1 as MNHEY and CDR2 as SVGAGI. The CDR3 runs to 17 residues. This chain links TRBV6-5 with TRBJ2-2; TRBD1 agrees at 9 bases. The specimen sequenced was PBMCs or a T cell subset sorted from them (not recorded which). This TCR was recovered from an adult woman who had mild COVID-19 (a few samples of this study predate the infection). Cell type and time point are not known. CDR3 amino acids: CASSYAGQGSLAGELFF. The DNA of the CDR3 is TGTGCCAGCAGTTACGCGGGACAGGGAAGTTTGGCCGGGGAGCTGTTTTTT.